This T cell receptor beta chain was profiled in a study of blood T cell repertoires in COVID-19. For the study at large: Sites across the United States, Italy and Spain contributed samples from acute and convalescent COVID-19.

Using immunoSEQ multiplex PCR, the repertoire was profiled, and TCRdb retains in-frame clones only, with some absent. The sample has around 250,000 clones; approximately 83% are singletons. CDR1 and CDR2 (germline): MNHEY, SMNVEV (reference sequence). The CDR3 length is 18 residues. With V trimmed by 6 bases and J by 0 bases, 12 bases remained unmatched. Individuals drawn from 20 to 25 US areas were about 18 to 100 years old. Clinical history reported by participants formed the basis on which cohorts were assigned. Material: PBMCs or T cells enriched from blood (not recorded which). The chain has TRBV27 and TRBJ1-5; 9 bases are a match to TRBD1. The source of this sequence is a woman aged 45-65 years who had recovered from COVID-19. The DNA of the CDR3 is TGTGCCAGCAGCCGCACAGGGGGCCCAAGGTATAGCAATCAGCCCCAGCATTTT. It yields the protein CASSRTGGPRYSNQPQHF.